The 2 T cell receptor beta chains given below trace back to one sample, sequenced in a study of CD8 T cells in Susac syndrome. About 0.45 to 1 ug RNA was reverse transcribed with random hexamers. TCRdb passed the immunoSEQ multiplex PCR reads through MiXCR, listing each CDR3 protein once. The profile shows 150,000 to 200,000 distinct CDR3 sequences, over 85% of them singletons. Sequencing used CD4+ T cells from PBMCs. These receptors originate from a human donor in good health.

In nucleotides, the CDR3 is TGTGCCAGCCGGGACAGGTGGACCTACGAGCAGTACTTC. Encoded protein: CASRDRWTYEQYF. V gene TRBV2 combines with J gene TRBJ2-7, with 8 bases matching TRBD1. The germline V gene has CDR1 SNHLY and CDR2 FYNNEI. With V trimmed by 8 bases and J by 2 bases, 5 bases remained unmatched. CDR3 length: 13 residues.

This chain joins TRBV5-1 and TRBJ2-7, with D perhaps TRBD1 (6 bases). The V gene's germline CDR1 is SGHRS and CDR2 YFSETQ. The CDR3 is made up of 16 amino acids. Trimming stripped 2 bases from V and 2 bases from J, with 17 bases between. The CDR3 DNA reads TGCGCCAGCAGCTTTTATGGGCAGGGGCCTACCTACGAGCAGTACTTC. This gives the protein CASSFYGQGPTYEQYF.